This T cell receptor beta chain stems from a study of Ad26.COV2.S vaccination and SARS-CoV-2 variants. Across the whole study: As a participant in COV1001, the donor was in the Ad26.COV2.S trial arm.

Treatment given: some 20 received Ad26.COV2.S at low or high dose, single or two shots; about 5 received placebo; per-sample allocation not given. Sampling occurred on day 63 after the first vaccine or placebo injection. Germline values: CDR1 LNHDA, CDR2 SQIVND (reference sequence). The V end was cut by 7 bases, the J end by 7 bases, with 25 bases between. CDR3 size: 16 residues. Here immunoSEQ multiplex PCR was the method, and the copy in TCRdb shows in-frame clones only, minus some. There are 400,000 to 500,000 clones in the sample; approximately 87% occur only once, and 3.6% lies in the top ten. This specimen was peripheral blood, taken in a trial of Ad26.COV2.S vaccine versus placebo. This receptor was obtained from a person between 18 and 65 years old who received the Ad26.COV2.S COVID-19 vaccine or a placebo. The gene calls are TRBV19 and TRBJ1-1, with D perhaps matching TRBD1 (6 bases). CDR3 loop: CASTSLGGHPEGEAFF. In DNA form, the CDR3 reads TGTGCCAGTACCTCCCTTGGGGGACACCCTGAGGGTGAAGCTTTCTTT.